This entry lists 26 T cell receptor beta chains sequenced from one sample in a study of T-cell memory formation after mild COVID-19. TCRdb re-analysed the 5' RACE reads in MiXCR, keeping a single row per CDR3 protein. The sample lists approximately 300,000 distinct CDR3 sequences, more than 15% occurring once. The specimen sequenced was PBMCs or a T cell subset sorted from them (not recorded which). These receptors all come from a man younger than 35 who had mild COVID-19 (a few samples of this study predate the infection). Cell type and time point are not known.

This clonotype was detected ten times or more. The rearrangement links TRBV2 to TRBJ1-5; the match to TRBD1 covers 10 bases. V shed 6 bases, J shed 2 bases, and the junction held 1 base outside the gene matches. The CDR3 totals 14 residues. Germline V lookup: CDR1 SNHLY, CDR2 FYNNEI. The CDR3, as DNA: TGTGCCAGCAGCGGGACAGGGGGCAATCAGCCCCAGCATTTT. It yields the protein CASSGTGGNQPQHF.

There are a few counts of this clonotype. The chain couples TRBV7-6 to TRBJ2-1; 10 positions match TRBD1. After removal of 1 base from V and 4 bases from J, the junction contained 7 bases not matched to a gene. The germline CDR1 and CDR2 sequences are SGHVS and FNYEAQ. This CDR3 is 17 amino acids long. The DNA for the CDR3 is TGTGCCAGCAGCTTAGGTCAGACAGGGGGCGAATACAATGAGCAGTTCTTC. It codes for CASSLGQTGGEYNEQFF.

This clonotype showed up just a few times. The chain carries TRBV5-1 and TRBJ2-3; no definite D call. Trimming left V 0 bases short and J 2 bases short, with 10 bases between. The germline V gene encodes CDR1 SGHRS and CDR2 YFSETQ. The CDR3 has 15 amino acids. CDR3 region: CASSLAAAPTDTQYF. The DNA for the CDR3 is TGCGCCAGCAGCTTGGCCGCAGCCCCCACAGATACGCAGTATTTT.

This clonotype was counted only a few times. In DNA, the CDR3 is TGTGCCAGCAGCCGGACTAGCGGGGAGACCGGGGAGCTGTTTTTT. Protein product: CASSRTSGETGELFF. The gene calls are TRBV11-2 and TRBJ2-2, with TRBD2 matching over 12 bases. CDR1 is SGHAT and CDR2 is FQNNGV in the germline V gene. Losses at the gene ends were 5 bases for V and 5 bases for J; bases not matched to a gene: 3. CDR3 length: 15 residues. Variable domain in full (rest from reference TRBV11-2 and TRBJ2-2): EAGVAQSPRYKIIEKRQSVAFWCNPISGHATLYWYQQILGQGPKLLIQFQNNGVVDDSQLPKDRFSAERLKGVDSTLKIQPAKLEDSAVYLCASSRTSGETGELFFGEGSRLTVL.

This chain links TRBV2 with TRBJ1-1; the match to TRBD1 covers 9 bases. V shed 6 bases and J 5 bases; nucleotides not matched to a gene: 7. The CDR3 is 14 residues long. Germline values: CDR1 SNHLY, CDR2 FYNNEI. CDR3 loop: CASRQQGAGTEAFF. In DNA, the CDR3 is TGTGCCAGCAGGCAACAGGGGGCTGGAACTGAAGCTTTCTTT.

The chain employs TRBV18 and TRBJ2-7; D is unresolved. With 1 base removed from V and 2 bases from J, the gap between germline ends came to 12 bases. CDR1 is KGHSH, CDR2 LQKENI, per germline. The CDR3 totals 15 residues. The CDR3 sequence: CASSPLPGLTYEQYF. In DNA form, the CDR3 reads TGTGCCAGCTCACCACTTCCAGGTCTCACCTACGAGCAGTACTTC. Full variable domain (missing parts from reference TRBV18 and TRBJ2-7): NAGVMQNPRHLVRRRGQEARLRCSPMKGHSHVYWYRQLPEEGLKFMVYLQKENIIDESGMPKERFSAEFPKEGPSILRIQQVVRGDSAAYFCASSPLPGLTYEQYFGPGTRLTVT.

The table lists this clonotype with many counts. This chain links TRBV4-2 with TRBJ1-3, with TRBD1 identical over 7 bases. V lost 0 bases, J lost 1 base, and 6 bases stayed unmatched. The germline CDR1 and CDR2 sequences are LGHNA and YNFKEQ. This CDR3 region has 17 residues. The CDR3 DNA sequence: TGTGCCAGCAGCCAAGATTGGACAGGTTTTTCTGGAAACACCATATATTTT. The encoded protein is CASSQDWTGFSGNTIYF.

This clonotype has a count of ten or more. The chain combines TRBV29-1 with TRBJ2-2, with D maybe TRBD1 (6 bases). The CDR3 runs 17 residues. Trimming shortened V by 5 bases and J by 3 bases, and 22 bases separated the two germline ends. The V gene's germline CDR1 is SQVTM and CDR2 ANQGSEA. CDR3 DNA sequence: TGCAGCGTTTCTCGGTATCGGGACAACCTATACACCGGGGAGCTGTTTTTT. Translated: CSVSRYRDNLYTGELFF.

V is TRBV5-1 and J is TRBJ1-1, with D uncertain. The CDR3 covers 13 residues. Trimming removed 4 bases from V and 5 bases from J, with 12 bases in between. Germline values: CDR1 SGHRS, CDR2 YFSETQ. The CDR3 sequence: CASSPNGRTEAFF. The CDR3 region has the DNA TGCGCCAGCAGCCCCAATGGACGAACTGAAGCTTTCTTT. The complete variable domain, with remaining parts taken from reference TRBV5-1 and TRBJ1-1, reads KAGVTQTPRYLIKTRGQQVTLSCSPISGHRSVSWYQQTPGQGLQFLFEYFSETQRNKGNFPGRFSGRQFSNSRSEMNVSTLELGDSALYLCASSPNGRTEAFFGQGTRLTVV.

Only a few counts were recorded for this clonotype. J is TRBJ1-3 and V is TRBV28; D is uncertain. Trimming cost V 3 bases and J 1 base, with 7 bases left between them. Germline CDR1 is MDHEN and CDR2 is SYDVKM. The CDR3 has 14 residues. CDR3 amino acids: CASSFLSSGNTIYF. The CDR3 DNA sequence: TGTGCCAGCAGTTTTTTGAGTTCTGGAAACACCATATATTTT.

This clonotype was observed a few times. The V call is TRBV12-3 or TRBV12-4, the J call TRBJ2-7; D unclear. The germline V and J ends were trimmed by 3 bases and 3 bases, with 9 bases remaining between them. The CDR3 consists of 13 residues. The CDR3 bases are TGTGCCAGCAGTTTCGGTAGGGTCTACGAGCAGTACTTC. Translation gives CASSFGRVYEQYF.

The sample holds a few counts of this clonotype. The V and J genes are TRBV7-2 and TRBJ2-1; 10 nucleotides match TRBD2. The V segment lost 1 base and the J segment 8 bases; nucleotides outside the gene matches: 5. This CDR3 region has 15 residues. The germline V gene has CDR1 SGHTA and CDR2 FQGNSA. The CDR3 protein is CASSLVISGGYEQFF. The DNA of the CDR3 is TGTGCCAGCAGCTTAGTCATTAGCGGGGGGTATGAGCAGTTCTTC.

This clonotype was seen a handful of times. This chain links TRBV5-1 with TRBJ2-2, with unresolved D. Trimming left V 0 bases short and J 5 bases short, with 8 bases between. The CDR3 extends over 14 amino acids. Looked up from germline, CDR1 is SGHRS and CDR2 is YFSETQ. DNA of the CDR3: TGCGCCAGCAGCTTGGGGTGGAGAACCGGGGAGCTGTTTTTT. Translation: CASSLGWRTGELFF.

This clonotype was seen a handful of times. The genes are TRBV20-1 and TRBJ2-1, with 8 nucleotides matching TRBD2. CDR1 is DFQATT and CDR2 is SNEGSKA in the germline V gene (reference sequence). This CDR3 has 15 residues. V lost 0 bases, J lost 2 bases, and 3 bases stayed unmatched. The CDR3 DNA is TGCAGTGCTAGAGATCCGGGGGGGCCCTACAATGAGCAGTTCTTC. This sequence encodes CSARDPGGPYNEQFF.

This clonotype has a count of ten or more. CDR3 nucleotides: TGTGCCAGCAGCTCTTTCGCGGGGGGGGCCGGTGATACGCAGTATTTT. Its protein product is CASSSFAGGAGDTQYF. The chain couples TRBV7-2 to TRBJ2-3; TRBD2 aligns across 9 bases. Germline CDR1 reads SGHTA; CDR2 reads FQGNSA. V lost 4 bases and J lost 6; bases outside the gene matches: 11. The CDR3 loop spans 16 amino acids.

This sequence joins TRBV7-2 and TRBJ2-7, with a possible D match to TRBD2 (7 bases). The CDR3 is made up of 14 amino acids. Trimming left V 0 bases short and J 7 bases short, with 13 bases between. CDR1 SGHTA and CDR2 FQGNSA come from the germline V gene. CDR3 region: CASSLAGGPYEQYV. In DNA form, the CDR3 reads TGTGCCAGCAGCTTAGCGGGGGGGCCGTATGAGCAGTACGTC.

This clonotype was seen more than once but under ten times. CDR3 sequence reads: CSVESRANEKLFF. CDR3 coding DNA: TGCAGCGTTGAAAGTAGGGCAAATGAAAAACTGTTTTTT. The chain recombines TRBV29-1 with TRBJ1-4; the D is unclear. The germline V gene has CDR1 SQVTM and CDR2 ANQGSEA. V shed 2 bases and J shed 5 bases, with 9 bases lying between them. The CDR3 has 13 amino acids. Looking up the rest from reference TRBV29-1 and TRBJ1-4 gives the full variable domain: SAVISQKPSRDICQRGTSLTIQCQVDSQVTMMFWYRQQPGQSLTLIATANQGSEATYESGFVIDKFPISRPNLTFSTLTVSNMSPEDSSIYLCSVESRANEKLFFGSGTQLSVL.

This clonotype was seen only a few times. V is TRBV12-3 or TRBV12-4 and J is TRBJ2-2; D not resolved. With 5 bases removed from V and 0 bases from J, the gap between germline ends came to 10 bases. The CDR3 spans 15 residues. CDR3 sequence: CASSLGETNTGELFF. The CDR3, as DNA: TGTGCCAGCAGTCTTGGTGAGACGAACACCGGGGAGCTGTTTTTT.

This clonotype was observed many times. The chain employs TRBV20-1 and TRBJ2-3; D may match TRBD1 or TRBD2 (5 bases each). This CDR3 spans 14 amino acids. Trimming stripped 0 bases from V and 4 bases from J, with 11 bases between. Per germline, CDR1 DFQATT and CDR2 SNEGSKA (reference sequence). The CDR3 sequence is CSARDAVGADTQYF. In DNA, the CDR3 is TGCAGTGCTAGAGATGCAGTGGGGGCAGATACGCAGTATTTT.

The chain joins TRBV5-4 to TRBJ2-7; TRBD2 agrees at 11 bases. V lost 4 bases to trimming and J lost 5 bases; unmatched junction nucleotides: 5. Germline CDR1 reads SGHNT; CDR2 reads YYREEE (reference sequence). The CDR3 sequence is 14 residues long. The CDR3 nucleotides are TGTGCCAGCAGCCCGGCACTAGCGGGGGACGAGCAGTACTTC. Translating it yields CASSPALAGDEQYF. Together with reference TRBV5-4 and TRBJ2-7, the CDR3 gives the full variable domain: ETGVTQSPTHLIKTRGQQVTLRCSSQSGHNTVSWYQQALGQGPQFIFQYYREEENGRGNFPPRFSGLQFPNYSSELNVNALELDDSALYLCASSPALAGDEQYFGPGTRLTVT.

The chain employs TRBV20-1 and TRBJ1-5; 8 nucleotides align to TRBD1. Germline lookup yields CDR1 DFQATT and CDR2 SNEGSKA (reference sequence). CDR3 size: 14 residues. The junction had 7 bases not matched to a gene; V was cut back by 6 bases and J by 3 bases. CDR3 sequence (DNA): TGCAGTGCAAACGGACAGGGCATCAATCAGCCCCAGCATTTT. It encodes CSANGQGINQPQHF.

This clonotype was detected only a few times. This chain links TRBV5-1 with TRBJ2-5; D not certain. Trimming left V 5 bases short and J 5 bases short, with 10 bases between. The length of the CDR3 is 12 residues. CDR1 SGHRS and CDR2 YFSETQ come from the germline V gene. The CDR3 sequence is CASSPNKETQYF. As DNA, the CDR3 is TGCGCCAGCAGTCCGAATAAGGAGACCCAGTACTTC.

CDR3 residues: CASSPPVTAGEQYF. The CDR3 nucleotides are TGTGCCAGCTCACCACCGGTAACCGCCGGTGAGCAGTACTTC. The chain uses TRBV18 and TRBJ2-7; D gene unclear. Trimming stripped 0 bases from V and 7 bases from J, with 13 bases between. Germline values: CDR1 KGHSH, CDR2 LQKENI. The CDR3 is 14 amino acids.

This chain connects TRBV24-1 to TRBJ1-1, with a weak D call TRBD1 (5 bases). Trimming took off 3 bases at V and 1 base at J, with 14 bases between the two ends. CDR1 is KGHDR, CDR2 SFDVKD, per germline. The CDR3 totals 16 residues. The CDR3 DNA reads TGTGCCACCAGTGATCCAAGACAGTTGTCGAACACTGAAGCTTTCTTT. It specifies CATSDPRQLSNTEAFF.

This clonotype was counted at least ten times. The chain carries TRBV9 and TRBJ2-1; weak D call: TRBD1 (6 bases). V shed 4 bases and J shed 8 bases, with 13 bases lying between them. Germline CDR1 SGDLS, CDR2 YYNGEE. The CDR3 is 13 residues long. CDR3 nucleotide sequence: TGTGCCAGCAGCCCCCGGACAGTAGATGAGCAGTTCTTC. Translated: CASSPRTVDEQFF.

This chain uses TRBV15 with TRBJ2-1; D is perhaps TRBD2 (5 bases). From germline, CDR1 is LNHNV and CDR2 YYDKDF (reference sequence). The CDR3 is 15 residues long. Trimming stripped 1 base from V and 3 bases from J, with 10 bases between. This CDR3 is CATSRGSEGYNEQFF. In DNA form, the CDR3 reads TGTGCCACCAGCAGAGGGTCAGAGGGCTACAATGAGCAGTTCTTC.